Each of the 9 T cell receptor beta chains below was sequenced from the same sample in a study of T cell responses to AZD1222 COVID-19 vaccine. The assay was immunoSEQ multiplex PCR, and TCRdb's table has in-frame clones only and misses some. The table lists 150,000 or so clones, roughly nine tenths of them singletons. Specimen: peripheral blood, collected 28 days after the second AZD1222 dose. The receptors were sampled from an adult who received the AZD1222 COVID-19 vaccine.

The rearrangement joins TRBV3-1 (or the pseudogene TRBV3-2) to TRBJ1-1, with a weak D call TRBD1 (6 bases). This CDR3 comprises 16 residues. V was cut by 4 bases and J by 1 base, with 16 bases left in between. Germline values: CDR1 LGHDT, CDR2 YNNKEL (reference sequence). The CDR3 DNA follows: TGTGCCAGCAGCCGACGACAGGCCACGGAGAACACTGAAGCTTTCTTT. Translation gives CASSRRQATENTEAFF.

This clone was seen a single time. The chain carries TRBV27 and TRBJ2-1; 8 bases fit TRBD1. Germline trimming cut 3 bases from V and 8 bases from J; bases unmatched to any gene: 9. The length of the CDR3 is 15 residues. Germline V gives CDR1 MNHEY, CDR2 SMNVEV (reference sequence). CDR3 bases: TGTGCCAGCAGTTTCTCTGGCAGGGGGCTCGATGAGCAGTTCTTC. Translated, it gives CASSFSGRGLDEQFF.

The chain employs TRBV7-9 and TRBJ1-3; D uncertain. CDR3 size: 13 residues. The V and J ends lost 7 bases and 4 bases respectively, with 11 bases between them. Germline CDR1 SEHNR, CDR2 FQNEAQ (reference sequence). This CDR3 is CASIPGSGNTIYF. The CDR3 region has the DNA TGTGCCAGCATCCCGGGGTCCGGAAACACCATATATTTT.

V usage is TRBV6-5 and J usage is TRBJ1-5; the D gene is possibly TRBD1 (6 bases). This CDR3 spans 15 amino acids. V lost 8 bases, J lost 1 base, and 15 bases lay in between. In germline, CDR1 is MNHEY, CDR2 SVGAGI. CDR3 sequence (DNA): TGTGCCAGCCAATCCGGGACAATGAGCAATCAGCCCCAGCATTTT. It yields the protein CASQSGTMSNQPQHF.

The CDR3 DNA reads TGTGCCTGGAGTCCCGAGCGGGAGCAGTACTTC. Translated, it gives CAWSPEREQYF. This rearrangement joins TRBV30 to TRBJ2-7, with D possibly TRBD2 on 5 matching bases. There are 11 residues in the CDR3. Germline assignment: CDR1 GTSNPN and CDR2 SVGIG (reference sequence). Deletions cut 2 bases from V and 7 bases from J, with 9 bases between.

J is TRBJ1-2 and V is TRBV3-1 (or the pseudogene TRBV3-2); a weak D match, TRBD1 (6 bases). Trimming left V 0 bases short and J 6 bases short, with 11 bases between. This CDR3 has 14 residues. Per germline, CDR1 LGHDT and CDR2 YNNKEL (reference sequence). The CDR3 sequence: CASSQDGTSHGYTF. CDR3 DNA sequence: TGTGCCAGCAGCCAAGATGGGACATCGCATGGCTACACCTTC.

This clone was seen once. The rearrangement joins TRBV12-3 or TRBV12-4 to TRBJ1-1; TRBD1 might be the D (6 bases). CDR3 size: 12 residues. The V end lost 6 bases, the J end lost 4 bases, and 9 bases lay between the germline ends. The CDR3 DNA follows: TGTGCCAGCAGAGGGGGGGCCACTGAAGCTTTCTTT. As protein: CASRGGATEAFF.

This chain joins TRBV1 and TRBJ2-2; the table gives TRBD2 as D, unverified against the DNA. TRBV1 is an annotated pseudogene. CDR3 length equals 16 residues. CDR3 in DNA: TGCACCAGCAGCCAACGACTAGCGGGAAACACCGGGGAGCTGTTTTTT. Its protein is CTSSQRLAGNTGELFF.

V and J are TRBV6-1 and TRBJ2-7; D ambiguous. Trimming cost V 3 bases and J 3 bases, with 15 bases left between them. The CDR3 spans 15 residues. Per germline, CDR1 MNHNS and CDR2 SASEGT. The chain's CDR3 is CASSDEDGTIYEQYF. In DNA, the CDR3 is TGTGCCAGCAGTGACGAGGACGGTACGATCTACGAGCAGTACTTC.